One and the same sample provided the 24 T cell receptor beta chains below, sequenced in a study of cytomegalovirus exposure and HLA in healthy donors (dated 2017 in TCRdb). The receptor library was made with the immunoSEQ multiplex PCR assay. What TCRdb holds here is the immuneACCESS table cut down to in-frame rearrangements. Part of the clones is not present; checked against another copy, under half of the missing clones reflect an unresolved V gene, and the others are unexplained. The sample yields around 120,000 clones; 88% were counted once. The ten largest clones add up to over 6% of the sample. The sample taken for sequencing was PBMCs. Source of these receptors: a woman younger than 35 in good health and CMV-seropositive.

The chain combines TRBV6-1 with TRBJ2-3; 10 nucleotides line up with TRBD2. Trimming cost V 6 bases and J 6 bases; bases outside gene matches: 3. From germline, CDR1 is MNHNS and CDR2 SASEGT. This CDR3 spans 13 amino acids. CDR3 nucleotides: TGTGCCAGCAGGAGACTAGCGGGCGATACGCAGTATTTT. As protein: CASRRLAGDTQYF.

The CDR3 protein is CAARRGQGGFYTF. As DNA, the CDR3 is TGTGCCGCCCGGAGAGGACAGGGGGGGTTCTACACCTTC. The chain couples TRBV19 to TRBJ1-2, with 10 bases lining up with TRBD1. Germline CDR1 reads LNHDA; CDR2 reads SQIVND (reference sequence). The CDR3 consists of 13 residues. Trimming at V came to 11 bases and at J to 10 bases, leaving 13 bases not matched to a gene. Supplemented by reference TRBV19 and TRBJ1-2, the full variable domain reads DGGITQSPKYLFRKEGQNVTLSCEQNLNHDAMYWYRQDPGQGLRLIYYSQIVNDFQKGDIAEGYSVSREKKESFPLTVTSAQKNPTAFYLCAARRGQGGFYTFGSGTRLTVV.

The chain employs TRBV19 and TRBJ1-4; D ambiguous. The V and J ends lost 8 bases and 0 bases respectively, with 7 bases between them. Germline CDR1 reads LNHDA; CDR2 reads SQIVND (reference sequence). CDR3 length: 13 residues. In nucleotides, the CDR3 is TGTGCCAGTTCGGGTACAACTAATGAAAAACTGTTTTTT. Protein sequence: CASSGTTNEKLFF.

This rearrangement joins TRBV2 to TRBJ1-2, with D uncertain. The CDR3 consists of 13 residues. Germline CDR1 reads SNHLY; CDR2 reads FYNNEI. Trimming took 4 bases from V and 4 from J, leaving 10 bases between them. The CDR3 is CASSGRNRYGYTF. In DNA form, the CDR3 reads TGTGCCAGCAGTGGCAGGAACCGCTATGGCTACACCTTC.

The DNA of the CDR3 is TGTGCCAGCAGCCGTAGAACCGGGACAGGGAACTACGAGCAGTACTTC. This translates into CASSRRTGTGNYEQYF. The rearrangement joins TRBV9 to TRBJ2-7, with TRBD1 matching 9 bases. Germline CDR1 reads SGDLS; CDR2 reads YYNGEE. Trimming removed 4 bases from V and 3 bases from J; junction bases left unmatched: 11. CDR3 length: 16 amino acids.

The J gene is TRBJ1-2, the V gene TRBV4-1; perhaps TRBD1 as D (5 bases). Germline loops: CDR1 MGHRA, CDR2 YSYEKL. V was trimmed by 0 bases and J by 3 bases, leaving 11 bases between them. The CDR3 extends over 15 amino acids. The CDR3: CASSQDWGGHYGYTF. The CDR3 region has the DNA TGCGCCAGCAGCCAAGACTGGGGGGGTCACTATGGCTACACCTTC.

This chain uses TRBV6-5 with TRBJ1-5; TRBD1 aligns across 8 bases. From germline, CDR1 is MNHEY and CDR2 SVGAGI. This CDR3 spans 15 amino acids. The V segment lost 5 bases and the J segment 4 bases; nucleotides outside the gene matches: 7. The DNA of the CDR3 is TGTGCCAGCAGTAAAACAGACAGGGGAAATCAGCCCCAGCATTTT. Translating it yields CASSKTDRGNQPQHF.

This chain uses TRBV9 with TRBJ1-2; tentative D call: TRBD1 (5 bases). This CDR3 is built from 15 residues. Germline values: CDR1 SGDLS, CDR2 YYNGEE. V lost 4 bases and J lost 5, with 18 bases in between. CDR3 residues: CASSQSGMWQYGYTF. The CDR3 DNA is TGTGCCAGCAGCCAATCAGGGATGTGGCAATATGGCTACACCTTC.

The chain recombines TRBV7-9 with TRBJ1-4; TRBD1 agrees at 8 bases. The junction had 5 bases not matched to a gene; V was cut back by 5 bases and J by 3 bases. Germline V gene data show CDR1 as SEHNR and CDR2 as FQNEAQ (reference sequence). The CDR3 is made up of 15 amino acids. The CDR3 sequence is CASSPGTGSNEKLFF. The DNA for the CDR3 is TGTGCCAGCAGCCCCGGGACAGGCTCTAATGAAAAACTGTTTTTT.

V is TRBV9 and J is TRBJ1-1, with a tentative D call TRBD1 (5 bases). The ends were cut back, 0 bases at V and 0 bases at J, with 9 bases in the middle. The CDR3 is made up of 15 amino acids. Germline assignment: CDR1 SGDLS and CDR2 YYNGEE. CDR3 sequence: CASSVGDSMNTEAFF. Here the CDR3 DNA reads TGTGCCAGCAGCGTAGGCGACAGCATGAACACTGAAGCTTTCTTT.

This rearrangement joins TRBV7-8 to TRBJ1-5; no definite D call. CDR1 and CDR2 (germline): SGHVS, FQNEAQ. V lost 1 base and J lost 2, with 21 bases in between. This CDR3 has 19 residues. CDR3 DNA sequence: TGTGCCAGCAGCTTAGTCGGTGTACGAGTGGGCCTTGGCAATCAGCCCCAGCATTTT. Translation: CASSLVGVRVGLGNQPQHF.

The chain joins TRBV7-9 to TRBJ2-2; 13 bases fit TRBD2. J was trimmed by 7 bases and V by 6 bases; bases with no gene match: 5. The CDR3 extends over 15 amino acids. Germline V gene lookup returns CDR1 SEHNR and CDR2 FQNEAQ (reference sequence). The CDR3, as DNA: TGTGCCAGCAGATGGACTAGCGGGAGCATCGGGGAGCTGTTTTTT. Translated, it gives CASRWTSGSIGELFF.

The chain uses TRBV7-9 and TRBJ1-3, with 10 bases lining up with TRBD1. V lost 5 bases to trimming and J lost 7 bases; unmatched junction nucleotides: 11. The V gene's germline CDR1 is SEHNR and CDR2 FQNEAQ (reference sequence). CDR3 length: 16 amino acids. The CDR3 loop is CASSTDRGPSHNTIYF. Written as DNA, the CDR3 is TGTGCCAGCAGCACCGACAGGGGGCCCTCTCATAACACCATATATTTT. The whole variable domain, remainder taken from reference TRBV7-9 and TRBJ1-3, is DTGVSQNPRHKITKRGQNVTFRCDPISEHNRLYWYRQTLGQGPEFLTYFQNEAQLEKSRLLSDRFSAERPKGSFSTLEIQRTEQGDSAMYLCASSTDRGPSHNTIYFGEGSWLTVV.

The CDR3 DNA follows: TGTGCCAGCAGTTTGACAGGGACTGGTGAAGCTTTCTTT. As protein: CASSLTGTGEAFF. The V call is TRBV6-5, the J call TRBJ1-1, with 7 bases matching TRBD1. Germline V CDR1 and CDR2: MNHEY, SVGAGI. The trim removed 4 bases at V and 7 bases at J, leaving 6 bases unmatched. The CDR3 contains 13 residues.

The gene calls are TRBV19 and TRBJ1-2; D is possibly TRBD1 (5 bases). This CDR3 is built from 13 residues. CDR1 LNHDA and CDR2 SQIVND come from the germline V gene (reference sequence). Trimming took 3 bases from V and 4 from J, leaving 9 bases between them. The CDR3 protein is CASSIGGVYGYTF. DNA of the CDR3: TGTGCCAGTAGTATCGGGGGGGTCTATGGCTACACCTTC.

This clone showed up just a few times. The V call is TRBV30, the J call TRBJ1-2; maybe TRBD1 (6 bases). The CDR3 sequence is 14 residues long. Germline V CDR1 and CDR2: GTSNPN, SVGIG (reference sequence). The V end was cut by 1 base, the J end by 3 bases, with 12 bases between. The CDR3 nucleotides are TGTGCCTGGAGTGGGGTGGGACACGACTATGGCTACACCTTC. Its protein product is CAWSGVGHDYGYTF.

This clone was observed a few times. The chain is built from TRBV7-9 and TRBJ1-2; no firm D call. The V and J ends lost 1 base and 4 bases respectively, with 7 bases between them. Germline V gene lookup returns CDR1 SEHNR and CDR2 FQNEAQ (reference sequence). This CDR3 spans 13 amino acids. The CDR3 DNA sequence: TGTGCCAGCAGCTTAGGCAAAGCCTATGGCTACACCTTC. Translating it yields CASSLGKAYGYTF.

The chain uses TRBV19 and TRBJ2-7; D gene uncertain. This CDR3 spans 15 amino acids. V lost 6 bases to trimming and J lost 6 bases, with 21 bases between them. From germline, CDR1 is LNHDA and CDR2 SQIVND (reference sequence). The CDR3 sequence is CASRSPRSLGSEQYF. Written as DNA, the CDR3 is TGTGCCAGTAGGTCCCCCAGGTCTTTAGGATCCGAGCAGTACTTC. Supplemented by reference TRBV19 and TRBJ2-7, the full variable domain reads DGGITQSPKYLFRKEGQNVTLSCEQNLNHDAMYWYRQDPGQGLRLIYYSQIVNDFQKGDIAEGYSVSREKKESFPLTVTSAQKNPTAFYLCASRSPRSLGSEQYFGPGTRLTVT.

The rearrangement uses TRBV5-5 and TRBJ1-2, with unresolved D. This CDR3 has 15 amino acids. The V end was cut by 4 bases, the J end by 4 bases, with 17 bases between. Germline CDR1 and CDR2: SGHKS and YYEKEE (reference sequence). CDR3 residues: CASSPRLGGGYGYTF. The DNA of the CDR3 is TGTGCCAGCAGCCCCCGGCTGGGAGGAGGCTATGGCTACACCTTC. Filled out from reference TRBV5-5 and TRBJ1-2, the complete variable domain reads DAGVTQSPTHLIKTRGQQVTLRCSPISGHKSVSWYQQVLGQGPQFIFQYYEKEERGRGNFPDRFSARQFPNYSSELNVNALLLGDSALYLCASSPRLGGGYGYTFGSGTRLTVV.

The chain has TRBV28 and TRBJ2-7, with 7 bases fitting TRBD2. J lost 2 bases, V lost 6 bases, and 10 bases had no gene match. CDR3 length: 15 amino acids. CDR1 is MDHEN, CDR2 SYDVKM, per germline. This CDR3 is CASSPLAETPYEQYF. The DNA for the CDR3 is TGTGCCAGCAGCCCGCTAGCGGAAACACCCTACGAGCAGTACTTC.

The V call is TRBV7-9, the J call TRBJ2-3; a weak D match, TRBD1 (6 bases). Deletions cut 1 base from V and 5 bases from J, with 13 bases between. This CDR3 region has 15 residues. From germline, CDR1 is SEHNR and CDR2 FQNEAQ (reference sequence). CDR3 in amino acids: CASSLVGAQGDTQYF. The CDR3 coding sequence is TGTGCCAGCAGCTTAGTGGGGGCGCAGGGAGATACGCAGTATTTT.

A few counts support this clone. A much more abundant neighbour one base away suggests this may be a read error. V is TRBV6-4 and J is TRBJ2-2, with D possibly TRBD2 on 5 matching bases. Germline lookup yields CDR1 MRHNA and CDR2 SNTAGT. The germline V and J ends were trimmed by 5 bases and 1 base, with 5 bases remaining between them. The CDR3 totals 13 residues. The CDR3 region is CASSSGNTGELFF. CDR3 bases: TGTGCCAGCAGTAGCGGGAACACCGGGGAGCTGTTTTTT.

The DNA of the CDR3 is TGTGCCAGCAGTTACTCGACAGGGGGTATTCAGCCCCAGCATTTT. Its protein product is CASSYSTGGIQPQHF. The rearrangement links TRBV6-5 to TRBJ1-5, with 9 bases that match TRBD1. After removal of 0 bases from V and 6 bases from J, the junction contained 3 bases not matched to a gene. CDR1 MNHEY and CDR2 SVGAGI come from the germline V gene. The CDR3 runs 15 residues.

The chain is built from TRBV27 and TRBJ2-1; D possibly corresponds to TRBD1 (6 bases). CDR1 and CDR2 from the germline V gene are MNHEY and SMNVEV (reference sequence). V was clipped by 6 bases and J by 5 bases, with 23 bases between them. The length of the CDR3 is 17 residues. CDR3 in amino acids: CASRPWAYGEGDNEQFF. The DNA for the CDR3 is TGTGCCAGCAGGCCATGGGCCTATGGCGAGGGGGACAATGAGCAGTTCTTC.